Presented here are 2 T cell receptor beta chains from one specimen sequenced in a study of CD8 T cells in ankylosing spondylitis. Overall study results and limits: Characteristic, it appeared, of ankylosing spondylitis blood was a TCR beta motif of roughly eight highly homologous variants.

Their specific antigens are unknown. TCRdb fed the 5' RACE reads into MiXCR, producing one record per CDR3 protein. The top ten hold around 17% of the sample, which has a few hundred thousand distinct CDR3 sequences, around 24% seen once. Sequenced: blood, either unsorted or a sorted T cell fraction (not recorded which). The receptor set was obtained from a male donor with ankylosing spondylitis.

CDR3 DNA: TGTGCCAGCAGCCCCTGGGGACGGAACACTGAAGCTTTCTTT. Encoded protein: CASSPWGRNTEAFF. The rearrangement links TRBV9 to TRBJ1-1, with a possible D match to TRBD1 (5 bases). V was pared by 4 bases and J by 1 base, with 11 bases between. Germline V gene lookup returns CDR1 SGDLS and CDR2 YYNGEE. This CDR3 comprises 14 residues. The variable domain in full, completed from reference TRBV9 and TRBJ1-1, reads DSGVTQTPKHLITATGQRVTLRCSPRSGDLSVYWYQQSLDQGLQFLIQYYNGEERAKGNILERFSAQQFPDLHSELNLSSLELGDSALYFCASSPWGRNTEAFFGQGTRLTVV.

In its sample, this clonotype was seen once. The gene calls are TRBV7-2 and TRBJ2-1, with 8 bases aligning to TRBD2. This CDR3 comprises 16 residues. The trim removed 5 bases at V and 4 bases at J, leaving 10 bases unmatched. Per germline, CDR1 SGHTA and CDR2 FQGNSA. In DNA, the CDR3 is TGTGCCAGCAGCCCCCCTCGACTAGCGTATTACAATGAGCAGTTCTTC. This codes for CASSPPRLAYYNEQFF.